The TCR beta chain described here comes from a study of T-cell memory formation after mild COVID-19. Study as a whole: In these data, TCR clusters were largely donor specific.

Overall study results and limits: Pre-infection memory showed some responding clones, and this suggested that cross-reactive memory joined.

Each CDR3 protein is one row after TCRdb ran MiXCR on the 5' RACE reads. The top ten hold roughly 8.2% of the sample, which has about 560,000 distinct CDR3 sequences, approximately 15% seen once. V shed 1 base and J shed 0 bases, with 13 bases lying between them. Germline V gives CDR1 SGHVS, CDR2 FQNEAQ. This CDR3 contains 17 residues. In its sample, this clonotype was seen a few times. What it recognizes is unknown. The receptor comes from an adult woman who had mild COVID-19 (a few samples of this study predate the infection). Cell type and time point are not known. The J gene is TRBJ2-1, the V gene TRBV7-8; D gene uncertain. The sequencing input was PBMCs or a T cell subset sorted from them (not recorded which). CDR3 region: CASSLGIGGPSYNEQFF. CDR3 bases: TGTGCCAGCAGCTTAGGTATCGGCGGACCCTCCTACAATGAGCAGTTCTTC.